The TCR beta chain under discussion was sequenced for a study of shared clonotypes between healthy human individuals (dated by TCRdb to 2019 to 2021). About the full investigation: A few men and two women, aged 18 to 49 years, made up the cohort. For each donor, three plates each were used for CD4 naive and CD4 memory, two plates were used for CD8 naive, and one plate was used for CD8 memory. Libraries were prepared and TCR repertoires were sequenced by different laboratories using diverse techniques, in order to increase sequencing depth and limit assay-specific biases. Leukapheresis yielded between about 0.85 and 10 billion PBMCs per donor. To estimate repertoire size and how much clonotypes are shared between individuals, the study performed deep sequencing of blood TCR repertoires from roughly five healthy adults.

The CDR3, cysteine through phenylalanine, is 16 amino acids long. The sequence is cut down to CDR3 DNA, 48 bases in frame from base 1. The germline V end is reduced by 3 bases and the J end by 1 base; junction bases left unmatched: 9. The germline V gene sets CDR1 to SGHRS and CDR2 to YFSETQ. Using the deep immunoSEQ assay, TCR CDR3 regions were amplified from genomic DNA by multiplex PCR. For each cell subset, the extracted genomic DNA was distributed evenly across all wells of several immunoSEQ 96-well plates, and each plate served as one replicate. For sorted subsets, around 200 ng genomic DNA, equal to tens of thousands of T cell genomes, was loaded into each replicate PCR. Purified libraries were quantified with a Qubit 3.0 fluorometer, sized on a Bioanalyzer 2100, and re-quantified with the KAPA Library Quantification kit. A separate single-read 150-cycle Illumina NextSeq 550 flow cell was used to sequence each immunoSEQ 96-well plate. The study's processing was this. The immunoSEQ output contained only junctional sequences without quality scores, so filtering could not match that applied to full-length reads. To assign V/J genes and CDR3, sequences were annotated using PyIR, a Python wrapper for IgBLAST v1.9, with IMGT germline references. Reads were filtered out if the reads had weak V/J assignments (E-value above 1e-6), no CDR3, stop codons, out-of-frame junctions, or ambiguous translated residues. V3J clonotypes were defined by identical inferred V gene, J gene, and CDR3 amino acid sequence. To compute the percentage overlap between repertoires, the number of shared unique clonotypes was divided by the size of the smaller repertoire. Repertoire richness was assessed with RTK rarefaction, the Chao1 estimator, and Recon v2.1 estimates of unobserved clonotypes. Generation probabilities for all TCRbeta clonotypes obtained by the gDNA method from a handful of donors were computed using OLGA. In its TCRdb copy, this immuneACCESS table keeps in-frame sequences only and misses some clones. Where compared with another copy, unresolved V genes explain less than half of these, and the others have no known cause. V and J calls and clone size are as listed in that table; D and trimming were resolved from the DNA. The sample has around 1.1 million clones on record, roughly 77% of them singletons. About 0.94% of the sample belongs to the ten largest clones.

Study-wide findings and limitations: Sampling was limited to blood, and TCR repertoires in tissue likely differ from TCR repertoires in blood. Based on pairwise subsampling, the degree of clonotype sharing among donors was expected to be affected by sequencing depth. Because the study included a small number of donors, the genetic and exposure-history diversity represented was limited. Estimated clonotype richness was generally larger for naive than for memory subsets. Rarefaction of sorted-subset datasets indicated incomplete sequencing despite the large sequencing depth. Across several donors, around 5% of naive CD4, approximately 3.5% of naive CD8, about 2.3% of memory CD4, and approximately 0.4% of memory CD8 clonotypes were shared. Higher generation probabilities were observed for clonotypes shared by all four sorted-subset donors than for non-shared clonotypes.

The donors were healthy, HIV-negative adults who had no recently reported acute infections or vaccinations. All donors were Caucasian adults living in Nashville, Tennessee, USA. CD4+ T cells were enriched through magnetic negative selection, after which naive cells were positively selected on CD45RA and the remaining negative fraction served as the memory subset. After blood collection by leukapheresis, PBMCs were isolated using Ficoll-Histopaque density gradient centrifugation and then cryopreserved in the vapor phase of liquid nitrogen. Analytical flow cytometry was used to check the purity and quantity of every magnetically sorted T cell population. Each sorted fraction had its genomic DNA isolated and then quantified by UV absorbance on a Nanodrop 2000c. Comment on this clone: Which antigen it targets is not known. No base qualities exist here, and no much larger clone lies one base off it.

Material: memory CD4+ T cells from PBMCs. Interpreted using the paper, the cell subset or site label stands for: CD45RA-negative fraction. This TCR came from a man between 18 and 29 years old in good health. Some clones in this sample may be carry-over from other donors' samples. The chain uses TRBV5-1 and TRBJ1-1, with 7 junctional bases fitting TRBD1. The DNA reads as follows: TGCGCCAGCAGCTCAACGGCCAGGGGGAAGAACACTGAAGCTTTCTTT. Its protein reads: CASSSTARGKNTEAFF.